These 20 T cell receptor beta chains were sequenced from one sample in a study of T cell responses to AZD1222 COVID-19 vaccine. Clones were read by immunoSEQ multiplex PCR, and TCRdb kept only the in-frame ones, dropping some. The table lists over 150,000 clones, around 90% of them singletons, with roughly 4.4% in the top ten. The sequenced sample was peripheral blood, obtained on day 0 of MenACWY control vaccination. Receptors were obtained from an adult in good health.

This clone was recorded once. The chain carries TRBV9 and TRBJ2-5; 8 nucleotides line up with TRBD1. After removal of 9 bases from V and 3 bases from J, the junction contained 10 bases not matched to a gene. The CDR3 is 14 amino acids. Germline V gene sequence: CDR1 SGDLS, CDR2 YYNGEE. The CDR3 region is CATKGQGDEETQYF. The CDR3 DNA reads as TGTGCCACCAAAGGACAGGGCGACGAAGAGACCCAGTACTTC. The entire variable domain, with the rest obtained from reference TRBV9 and TRBJ2-5, is as follows: DSGVTQTPKHLITATGQRVTLRCSPRSGDLSVYWYQQSLDQGLQFLIQYYNGEERAKGNILERFSAQQFPDLHSELNLSSLELGDSALYFCATKGQGDEETQYFGPGTRLLVL.

The V call is TRBV5-1, the J call TRBJ2-3; D could derive from TRBD1 or TRBD2 (6 bases each). V was cut by 1 base and J by 6 bases, with 12 bases left in between. Per the germline V gene, CDR1 is SGHRS and CDR2 is YFSETQ. The CDR3 is 14 residues long. The CDR3: CASSLRGAGDTQYF. The CDR3 DNA is TGCGCCAGCAGCTTGAGGGGGGCTGGCGATACGCAGTATTTT.

This clone was seen just once. The gene calls are TRBV6-2 or TRBV6-3 and TRBJ1-1, with 8 bases lining up with TRBD1. The germline V gene has CDR1 MNHEY and CDR2 SVGEGT. The CDR3 runs 15 residues. The V gene end was trimmed by 5 bases and the J gene end by 3 bases; junction bases not matched to a gene: 8. CDR3 sequence: CASSDRTGWDTEAFF. Written as DNA, the CDR3 is TGTGCCAGCAGTGACCGGACAGGGTGGGACACTGAAGCTTTCTTT.

This rearrangement joins TRBV28 to TRBJ1-6; possibly TRBD1 for D (5 bases). Germline-derived CDR1 and CDR2 are MDHEN and SYDVKM. CDR3 size: 15 residues. V was cut by 9 bases and J by 6 bases, with 18 bases left in between. The CDR3 protein is CASIGALTPNSPLHF. CDR3 in DNA: TGTGCCAGTATAGGGGCTTTGACTCCTAATTCACCCCTCCACTTT.

The gene calls are TRBV2 and TRBJ2-1; D assignment may be TRBD1 or TRBD2 (5 bases each). V shed 6 bases and J shed 12 bases, with 12 bases lying between them. Germline values: CDR1 SNHLY, CDR2 FYNNEI. The CDR3 has 11 residues. The CDR3 here is CASSPQRGQFF. The CDR3 DNA reads as TGTGCCAGCAGCCCCCAGAGGGGGCAGTTCTTC.

The chain combines TRBV5-4 with TRBJ1-2, with 7 bases aligning to TRBD1. J lost 4 bases, V lost 0 bases, and 9 bases had no gene match. CDR1 and CDR2 (germline): SGHNT, YYREEE (reference sequence). The CDR3 is 16 residues long. The CDR3 spells CASSLGGGQQVYGYTF. As DNA, the CDR3 is TGTGCCAGCAGCTTGGGAGGGGGACAGCAGGTCTATGGCTACACCTTC.

V and J are TRBV18 and TRBJ2-4; D ambiguous. V was trimmed by 9 bases and J by 3 bases, leaving 15 bases between them. The V gene's germline CDR1 is KGHSH and CDR2 LQKENI. CDR3 length: 14 amino acids. The CDR3 DNA sequence: TGTGCCAGTTCCGCACGACCGGACAAAAACATTCAGTACTTC. It translates to CASSARPDKNIQYF. Using reference TRBV18 and TRBJ2-4 for the parts outside the CDR3, the full variable domain is NAGVMQNPRHLVRRRGQEARLRCSPMKGHSHVYWYRQLPEEGLKFMVYLQKENIIDESGMPKERFSAEFPKEGPSILRIQQVVRGDSAAYFCASSARPDKNIQYFGAGTRLSVL.

The gene calls are TRBV6-6 and TRBJ1-2, with a weak D call TRBD1 (6 bases). The CDR3 is 12 residues long. Trimming removed 8 bases at V and 2 bases at J, with 9 bases between. Germline CDR1 MNHNY, CDR2 SVGAGI (reference sequence). The CDR3 region is CASGGRNYGYTF. As DNA, the CDR3 is TGTGCCAGCGGGGGCAGGAACTATGGCTACACCTTC.

The chain uses TRBV20-1 and TRBJ2-5, with TRBD1 matching 9 bases. V lost 3 bases, J lost 5 bases, and 13 bases stayed unmatched. Germline loops: CDR1 DFQATT, CDR2 SNEGSKA (reference sequence). The CDR3 runs 16 residues. The CDR3 bases are TGCAGTGCTAGTGCGCCCCGGGACAGGGAGGACGAGACCCAGTACTTC. It translates to CSASAPRDREDETQYF.

The chain combines TRBV9 with TRBJ1-2; D is undetermined. V was pared by 4 bases and J by 0 bases, with 4 bases between. The CDR3 covers 12 residues. Germline lookup yields CDR1 SGDLS and CDR2 YYNGEE. The CDR3 coding sequence is TGTGCCAGCAGCAGCTCTAACTATGGCTACACCTTC. Its protein is CASSSSNYGYTF. The entire variable domain, with the rest obtained from reference TRBV9 and TRBJ1-2, is as follows: DSGVTQTPKHLITATGQRVTLRCSPRSGDLSVYWYQQSLDQGLQFLIQYYNGEERAKGNILERFSAQQFPDLHSELNLSSLELGDSALYFCASSSSNYGYTFGSGTRLTVV.

The CDR3 region is CASGGGSNEQYF. The DNA of the CDR3 is TGTGCCAGCGGGGGGGGTAGCAACGAGCAGTACTTC. This chain joins TRBV2 and TRBJ2-7, with TRBD2 matching over 7 bases. Trimming removed 8 bases from V and 5 bases from J; junction bases left unmatched: 6. Germline CDR1 SNHLY, CDR2 FYNNEI. This CDR3 has 12 residues.

DNA for the CDR3: TGTGCCAGCAGTATTCTCGCGTCGGGGATGTTTTTT. The encoded protein is CASSILASGMFF. The chain combines TRBV28 with TRBJ1-4; D gene uncertain. Germline loops: CDR1 MDHEN, CDR2 SYDVKM. The length of the CDR3 is 12 residues. Trimming left V 5 bases short and J 15 bases short, with 16 bases between.

The chain joins TRBV6-5 to TRBJ2-3; D is uncertain. The CDR3 totals 12 residues. V shed 9 bases and J shed 6 bases, with 13 bases lying between them. Looked up from germline, CDR1 is MNHEY and CDR2 is SVGAGI. CDR3 amino acids: CASRPPRDTQYF. For the CDR3, the DNA is TGTGCCAGTAGACCACCGCGGGATACGCAGTATTTT.

The chain is built from TRBV29-1 and TRBJ2-1; D not certain. V was trimmed by 6 bases and J by 5 bases, leaving 17 bases between them. Per germline, CDR1 SQVTM and CDR2 ANQGSEA. There are 14 residues in the CDR3. This CDR3 reads CSVPTASWDNEQFF. The CDR3 coding sequence is TGCAGCGTCCCGACTGCCTCCTGGGACAATGAGCAGTTCTTC.

This chain uses TRBV11-2 with TRBJ2-5; the D gene could be TRBD1 or TRBD2 (5 bases each). V lost 4 bases, J lost 5 bases, and 23 bases lay in between. The CDR3 consists of 17 residues. CDR1 and CDR2 from the germline V gene are SGHAT and FQNNGV. The CDR3: CASSSFRGDPRWETQYF. The CDR3 DNA reads TGTGCCAGCAGCTCCTTTAGAGGGGACCCGAGGTGGGAGACCCAGTACTTC.

The genes are TRBV19 and TRBJ1-3; TRBD1 matches 7 bases. The V gene end was trimmed by 9 bases and the J gene end by 2 bases; junction bases not matched to a gene: 1. The germline gives CDR1 LNHDA, CDR2 SQIVND (reference sequence). CDR3 length: 12 residues. CDR3 loop: CASRGTGNTIYF. The CDR3 DNA follows: TGTGCCAGCAGGGGGACTGGAAACACCATATATTTT.

The genes are TRBV5-1 and TRBJ2-3; TRBD2 aligns across 15 bases. Germline V gives CDR1 SGHRS, CDR2 YFSETQ. CDR3 length: 16 residues. Unmatched junction bases numbered 6, after V lost 6 bases and J lost 4 bases. Here the CDR3 reads CASKGLAGGPADTQYF. The CDR3 nucleotides read TGCGCCAGCAAGGGACTAGCGGGAGGTCCCGCAGATACGCAGTATTTT.

The chain has TRBV5-1 and TRBJ1-2; TRBD1 might be the D (6 bases). CDR3 size: 13 residues. V was cut by 3 bases and J by 2 bases, with 8 bases left in between. The V gene's germline CDR1 is SGHRS and CDR2 YFSETQ. CDR3 protein: CASSYRDNYGYTF. CDR3 bases: TGCGCCAGCAGCTACAGGGACAACTATGGCTACACCTTC.

This sequence joins TRBV5-4 and TRBJ1-2; D is unclear. The CDR3 has 15 residues. Looked up from germline, CDR1 is SGHNT and CDR2 is YYREEE (reference sequence). V was clipped by 3 bases and J by 3 bases, with 15 bases between them. CDR3 sequence (DNA): TGTGCCAGCAGCTGGATCTTCTCGAGGGACTATGGCTACACCTTC. Protein: CASSWIFSRDYGYTF.

V is TRBV27 and J is TRBJ2-2; 11 bases match TRBD2. CDR1 and CDR2 from the germline V gene are MNHEY and SMNVEV (reference sequence). The CDR3 totals 16 residues. The ends lost 6 bases at V and 4 bases at J; junction bases unmatched: 7. Written as DNA, the CDR3 is TGTGCCAGCAGGCAACTAGCGGGAGTGGGCACCGGGGAGCTGTTTTTT. This codes for CASRQLAGVGTGELFF.